The T cell receptor (beta chain) described here comes from a study of cytomegalovirus exposure and HLA in healthy donors (dated by TCRdb to 2016 to 2017). Concerning the study at large: In an earlier analysis of 450 to 750 of the donors, around 300 Gb of sequence data and just under 120 million unique TCR beta sequences from about 179 million T cells were reported. An early release covering 550 to 700 HLA-typed donors comprised about 300 gigabases of sequencing data and 85 million or so unique TCR sequences. Of the 350 to 450 genotyped donors, 65% to 90% fell in the genetic ancestry cluster associated with self-reported Caucasian donors. The study aimed to test whether signatures of past pathogen exposure could be identified by cataloging public T cell receptors. The study profiled the T cell repertoires of more than 500 subjects by immunosequencing and related them to cytomegalovirus serostatus. In addition to the first cohort of around 670 subjects, a separate validation cohort of 120 different subjects was used. High-throughput TCR immunosequencing, statistical association of individual TCRs with disease status, and machine learning were combined to predict cytomegalovirus infection status. A later analysis re-examined previously published TCR beta repertoires from 500 to 700 donors and added high-resolution HLA genotyping to investigate patterns of TCR occurrence. Rather than using new phenotypic data, the later analysis identified candidate immune exposures from TCR beta sequences and from how often those sequences occurred across donors. An earlier analysis of 500 to 650 of the donors applied high-throughput TCR beta sequencing to assess whether each TCR beta V gene segment acted as functional or pseudogenic. Alongside the repertoire data, information on donor age, sex, ethnicity and CMV serostatus was compiled. A later genetic analysis took genome-wide SNP genotypes for about three fifths of the roughly 670 donors and used that subset as a discovery cohort. Every repertoire in the discovery cohort had been generated on one and the same sequencing platform. Class I and class II HLA loci were covered by the typing at four-digit resolution. Typing coverage varied by locus: roughly 620-640 donors for A, B, C, DRB1 and DQB1; 500 to 550 for DQA1; about 600 for DPA1; around 490 for DPB1. A handful of DR-DQ haplotypes were handled as single units for association and clustering because linkage in the cohort was strong. On average, around 240,000 unique TCR beta nucleotide sequences were sequenced per donor among 300 to 500 genotyped donors of the cohort, with roughly 20% of those sequences being non-productive.

Reading the germline V gene gives CDR1 SGHRS and CDR2 YFSETQ. Germline trimming amounts to 3 bases on V and 0 bases on J, with 7 as the count of junction bases outside the gene matches. The CDR3 runs 17 residues from the cysteine to the phenylalanine. Only the CDR3 DNA is retained, 51 bases long and in frame from the first base. The cohort consisted of approximately 670 healthy bone marrow donors. At the time of sampling, all cohort members were nominally healthy, though unrecorded immune exposures were likely present. The donor tested CMV seropositive and was one of the 289 seropositive cohort members. A peripheral blood sample was collected from each donor, and TCR beta sequencing was performed on peripheral blood mononuclear cells. Genomic DNA extraction from the blood cell samples was performed with the Qiagen DNeasy Blood Extraction Kit. The method was the immunoSEQ multiplex PCR assay. For the multiplex PCR, a mixture combining 60 forward primers for TCR Vbeta segments and 13 reverse primers for TCR Jbeta segments was used. A multiplex PCR assay on genomic DNA amplified the CDR3 region of rearranged TCR beta genes. Amplified TCR beta libraries were sequenced as 87-base-pair reads on the Illumina HiSeq System. The authors processed their data as follows. Across the roughly 670 repertoires, a later analysis counted 60 million to 90 million unique TCR beta chains, some 11 million of which were shared by at least two donors. A nearest-neighbor algorithm error-corrected the raw reads and collapsed the reads into unique sequences, merging closely related sequences to remove PCR and sequencing errors. CDR3 sequences were aligned to IMGT reference sequences to assign V, D and J gene segments. Each retained sequence needed at least a six-nucleotide match to both a V gene segment and a J gene segment. A rearrangement was called productive if the CDR3 had no stop codons and remained in frame with V and J, and every other rearrangement was called non-productive. CDR3 was defined according to IMGT convention as the region running from the second conserved V-encoded cysteine to the conserved J-encoded phenylalanine. In an earlier analysis of approximately 590 of the donors, sequences lacking an unambiguous match to a single V gene segment were excluded. In an earlier analysis of around 590 of the donors, a V segment was called functional when productive rearrangements were above 56.7%, and segregating when the standard deviation between donors exceeded 5%. To diagnose cytomegalovirus status from the catalog of TCR beta chain sequences, a statistical classification framework was built. In a later analysis, TCR nucleotide sequences were compared against IMGT/GENE-DB human TR gene sequences so that V and J genes could be assigned. Using the TCRdist pipeline, a later analysis assigned CDR3 sequences along with most-parsimonious VDJ recombination scenarios. In a later analysis, every TCR beta chain was defined by the combination of its CDR3 amino acid sequence and its V-gene family, and reads without a unique V-gene family were dropped. In a later analysis, several hundred highly shared, low-generation-probability nucleotide sequences were removed to address suspected cross-contamination and a sequencing artifact. For each public chain, a later analysis derived a clonal expansion index from normalized ranks of inferred template counts within each repertoire. In a later analysis, generation probabilities were computed with a VDJ recombination model fitted to out-of-frame rearrangements, and the resulting probabilities were checked against IGoR. Hypergeometric tests were used in a later analysis to score TCR-TCR, TCR-HLA and TCR-CMV co-occurrence, with a repertoire-size bias correction applied to the TCR pairs. False discovery rates were estimated in a later analysis by permuting HLA or CMV assignments 20 times. In a later analysis, co-occurring TCRs were grouped using DBSCAN, with TCRdist sequence similarity added in when clustering inside HLA-allele-positive subsets. Repertoires with fewer than 30,000 or more than 120,000 public chains, plus five repertoires with anomalous nucleotide sharing, were excluded from co-occurrence clustering. TCRdb obtained this table from immuneACCESS and retained in-frame rearrangements with V and J assigned. These tables miss some clones; where compared with another copy, unresolved V genes account for less than half of the shortfall, and the remainder is unexplained. V and J calls and clone size are copied from that table; D and trimming were computed from the DNA. The sample table holds 100,000 to 150,000 clones, of which approximately 69% were seen once. The ten biggest clones cover under 5% of the sample.

Results the study describes overall, beyond this receptor: Only TCR beta chains were sequenced in this cohort, and the absence of alpha or paired-chain data limited detectable features. Because some donors lacked HLA typing at each locus, the association tests relied only on the typed subset. A later genetic analysis associated a missense DCLRE1C variant with V-gene and J-gene trimming of TCR beta chains, and an independent cohort replicated the association. In an earlier analysis of around 600 of the donors, most TCR beta V segments were observed in productive rearrangements about 90% or about 30% of the time, broadly matching IMGT annotations. Specific HLA alleles were associated with over 15,000 TCR beta sequences at a false discovery rate of 0.05 in a later analysis. The authors suggested that the approach could potentially be generalized to other disease states and immunological phenotypes. Some IMGT-functional V segments, including TRBV6-2 and TRBV6-3, could not be distinguished by the 87-base-pair reads and were therefore excluded. Cytomegalovirus status was reported to be diagnosed by the classifier with high specificity and sensitivity in both the original and validation cohorts. Assigning TCR associations to individual alleles was difficult when HLA alleles, especially DR and DQ, strongly co-occurred. According to a later analysis, TCR association rates differed among HLA loci, with DRB1 alleles showing the most associated TCRs and HLA-C alleles showing the fewest. According to a later analysis, parvovirus B19, influenza, CMV and Epstein-Barr virus appeared linked to several top co-occurrence clusters. Most TCR sequences were observed very rarely across donors, whereas some public TCRs were present in many individuals. The presence/absence analyses assumed that sequencing depth was roughly uniform across donors, and that assumption may not be true. The only immune exposure information available for the cohort was CMV serostatus. A cluster of highly shared sequence variants was judged likely to represent a technical artifact of the sequencing pipeline. Correlated functional status among segregating V segments might reflect linkage disequilibrium, but an unknown experimental factor could not be ruled out. A few of the identified cytomegalovirus-associated TCR beta chains were confirmed in vitro to be specific for cytomegalovirus antigens. Compared with the roughly 600-donor mean, donors in an Asian-associated ancestry cluster had fewer N-insertions in productive TCRs, according to a later genetic analysis. According to a later analysis, most CMV-associated TCR beta chains appeared to be HLA-restricted, and the HLA associations seemed to be driven largely by CMV exposure. A further reported finding was that TCR beta sequences accurately predicted the HLA-A and HLA-B alleles for most subjects in the first cohort. The study gave a list of 150 to 200 TCR beta chains associated with cytomegalovirus. In a later analysis, HLA-associated TCR beta chains showed more clonal expansion and lower generation probabilities than non-associated chains that were equally common. Because counts were too low, around 18 rarely observed V segments, including chromosome 9 orphons, were left out of the earlier analysis of 587 of the donors.

This clone came up once. Its antigen specificity is not known. Base qualities are missing; no much larger clone stands one base away. The source material was PBMCs. The receptor was isolated from a man aged 35-49 years in good health and CMV-seropositive. In this chain, TRBV5-1 is recombined with TRBJ2-2; TRBD1 aligns with 8 central bases. The nucleotide sequence is TGCGCCAGCAGCTGGGGGGACAGGTTGGCGAACACCGGGGAGCTGTTTTTT. The encoded protein is CASSWGDRLANTGELFF.